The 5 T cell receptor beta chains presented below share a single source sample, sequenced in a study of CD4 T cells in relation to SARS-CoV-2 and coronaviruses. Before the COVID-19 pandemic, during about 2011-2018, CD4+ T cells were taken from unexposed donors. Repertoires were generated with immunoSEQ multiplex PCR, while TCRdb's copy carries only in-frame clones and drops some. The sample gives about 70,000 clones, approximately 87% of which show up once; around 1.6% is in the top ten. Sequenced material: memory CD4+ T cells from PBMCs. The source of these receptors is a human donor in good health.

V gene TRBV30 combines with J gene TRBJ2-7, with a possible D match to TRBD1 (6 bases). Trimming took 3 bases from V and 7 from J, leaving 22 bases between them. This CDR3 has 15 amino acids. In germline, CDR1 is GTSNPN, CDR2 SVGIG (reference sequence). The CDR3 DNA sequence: TGTGCCTGGAGAGGGACACAGTCTCCATCGGGTGAGCAGTACTTC. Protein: CAWRGTQSPSGEQYF.

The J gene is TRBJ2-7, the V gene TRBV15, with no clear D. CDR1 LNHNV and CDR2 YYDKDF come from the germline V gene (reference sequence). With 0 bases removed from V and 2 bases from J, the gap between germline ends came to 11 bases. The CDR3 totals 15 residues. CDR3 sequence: CATSRDRNVPYEQYF. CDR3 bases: TGTGCCACCAGCAGAGATCGCAACGTCCCCTACGAGCAGTACTTC.

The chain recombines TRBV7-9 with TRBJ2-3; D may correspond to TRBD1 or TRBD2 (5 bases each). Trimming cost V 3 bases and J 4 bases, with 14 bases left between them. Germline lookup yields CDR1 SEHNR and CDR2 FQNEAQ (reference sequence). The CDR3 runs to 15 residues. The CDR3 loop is CASSFSGTYSDTQYF. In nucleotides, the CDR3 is TGTGCCAGCAGCTTCTCCGGGACCTATTCAGATACGCAGTATTTT. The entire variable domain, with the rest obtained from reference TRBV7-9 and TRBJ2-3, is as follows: DTGVSQNPRHKITKRGQNVTFRCDPISEHNRLYWYRQTLGQGPEFLTYFQNEAQLEKSRLLSDRFSAERPKGSFSTLEIQRTEQGDSAMYLCASSFSGTYSDTQYFGPGTRLTVL.

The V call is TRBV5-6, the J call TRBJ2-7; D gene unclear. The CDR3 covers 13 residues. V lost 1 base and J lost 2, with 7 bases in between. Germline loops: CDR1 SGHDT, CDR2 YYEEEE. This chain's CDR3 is CASSLIGPYEQYF. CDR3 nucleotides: TGTGCCAGCAGCTTGATCGGGCCCTACGAGCAGTACTTC.

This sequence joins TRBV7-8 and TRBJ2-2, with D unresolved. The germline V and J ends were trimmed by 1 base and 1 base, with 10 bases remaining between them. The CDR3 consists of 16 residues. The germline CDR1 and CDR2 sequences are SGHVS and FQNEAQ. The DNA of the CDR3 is TGTGCCAGCAGCTTAGTCTTAACAGTGAACACCGGGGAGCTGTTTTTT. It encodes CASSLVLTVNTGELFF.